The present T cell receptor (beta chain) was sequenced within a study of T-cell memory formation after mild COVID-19. The CDR3 is 15 amino acids. Per germline, CDR1 DFQATT and CDR2 SNEGSKA (reference sequence). V lost 3 bases to trimming and J lost 3 bases; unmatched junction nucleotides: 6. Via MiXCR, TCRdb re-called the 5' RACE reads, giving one row per CDR3 protein. The repertoire holds 560,000 or so distinct CDR3 sequences, with approximately 15% as singletons. This chain joins TRBV20-1 and TRBJ2-2; TRBD2 agrees at 8 bases. The specimen was PBMCs or a T cell subset sorted from them (not recorded which). The origin of this receptor is an adult woman who had mild COVID-19 (a few samples of this study predate the infection). Cell type and time point are not known. The CDR3 sequence: CSARKAGAYTGELFF. The CDR3 coding sequence is TGCAGTGCTAGGAAAGCGGGAGCTTACACCGGGGAGCTGTTTTTT.